One and the same sample provided the 25 T cell receptor beta chains below, sequenced in a study of blood T cell repertoires in COVID-19. Sequenced by immunoSEQ multiplex PCR; TCRdb stores in-frame clones only, minus some. This sample has approximately 260,000 clones, with about nine tenths found just once. The source material was peripheral blood. The receptors stem from a man in his sixties who had recovered from COVID-19.

This chain connects TRBV6-5 to TRBJ1-5, with 8 bases aligning to TRBD1. Trimming removed 6 bases from V and 5 bases from J; junction bases left unmatched: 3. This CDR3 has 13 amino acids. Per the germline V gene, CDR1 is MNHEY and CDR2 is SVGAGI. CDR3 loop: CASRDRGHQPQHF. CDR3 sequence (DNA): TGTGCCAGCAGAGACAGGGGCCATCAGCCCCAGCATTTT.

The chain uses TRBV6-5 and TRBJ1-5, with D possibly being TRBD1 (6 bases). V lost 6 bases and J 3 bases, leaving 12 bases between the germline ends. The CDR3 covers 14 residues. Looked up from germline, CDR1 is MNHEY and CDR2 is SVGAGI. The CDR3 sequence: CASRLGADNQPQHF. CDR3 sequence (DNA): TGTGCCAGCAGGTTGGGGGCTGACAATCAGCCCCAGCATTTT.

The chain combines TRBV19 with TRBJ2-3, with D unclear. The germline V gene encodes CDR1 LNHDA and CDR2 SQIVND (reference sequence). The V end lost 4 bases, the J end lost 0 bases, and 11 bases lay between the germline ends. The CDR3 length is 15 residues. The CDR3 nucleotides read TGTGCCAGTAGTAGTCCCAGGTATAGCACAGATACGCAGTATTTT. This codes for CASSSPRYSTDTQYF.

The rearrangement links TRBV7-6 to TRBJ2-2; D is perhaps TRBD1 (6 bases). Germline values: CDR1 SGHVS, CDR2 FNYEAQ. The V gene lost 5 bases and the J gene lost 4 bases, with 17 bases spanning the gap. This CDR3 region has 16 residues. In nucleotides, the CDR3 is TGTGCCAGCAGCCAACGCCCTACAGGGTCCACCGGGGAGCTGTTTTTT. Encoded protein: CASSQRPTGSTGELFF.

The CDR3 loop is CASSLAQGAMVEQYF. In nucleotides, the CDR3 is TGTGCCAGCAGCTTAGCCCAGGGGGCAATGGTCGAGCAGTACTTC. This chain joins TRBV7-9 and TRBJ2-7; 8 bases are shared with TRBD1. Germline V gene lookup returns CDR1 SEHNR and CDR2 FQNEAQ (reference sequence). CDR3 length equals 15 residues. V gave up 0 bases and J gave up 6 bases; unmatched junction bases: 7.

The DNA of the CDR3 is TGTGCCAGCAGCGATCTGCGAATAGCGGGGGCCACAGATACGCAGTATTTT. Protein product: CASSDLRIAGATDTQYF. This chain joins TRBV25-1 and TRBJ2-3; 9 bases are shared with TRBD2. The V segment lost 6 bases and the J segment 2 bases; nucleotides outside the gene matches: 12. CDR3 length: 17 residues. Germline CDR1 and CDR2: MGHDK and SYGVNS.

The gene calls are TRBV19 and TRBJ1-4; tentative D call: TRBD1 (6 bases). Germline V gives CDR1 LNHDA, CDR2 SQIVND (reference sequence). The CDR3 totals 15 residues. The V and J ends lost 7 bases and 8 bases respectively, with 20 bases between them. CDR3 in DNA: TGTGCCAGTAATACCGGGGGCGGGGGACGAGAAAAACTGTTTTTT. It yields the protein CASNTGGGGREKLFF. The full variable domain, completed using reference TRBV19 and TRBJ1-4, is DGGITQSPKYLFRKEGQNVTLSCEQNLNHDAMYWYRQDPGQGLRLIYYSQIVNDFQKGDIAEGYSVSREKKESFPLTVTSAQKNPTAFYLCASNTGGGGREKLFFGSGTQLSVL.

The CDR3 spells CASSYKTEGTASGNTIYF. In nucleotides, the CDR3 is TGTGCCAGCAGCTACAAAACCGAAGGGACAGCCTCTGGAAACACCATATATTTT. The chain carries TRBV5-5 and TRBJ1-3; TRBD1 matches 7 bases. This CDR3 spans 18 amino acids. Germline V gene sequence: CDR1 SGHKS, CDR2 YYEKEE (reference sequence). The junction had 12 bases not matched to a gene; V was cut back by 3 bases and J by 0 bases.

The CDR3 DNA reads as TGTGCCAGCAGCCATGCCTATCCGTTCCGTGAAGCTTTCTTT. It specifies CASSHAYPFREAFF. The V gene is TRBV7-9, the J gene TRBJ1-1; D remains ambiguous. This CDR3 comprises 14 residues. Germline V gene lookup returns CDR1 SEHNR and CDR2 FQNEAQ (reference sequence). The V gene lost 5 bases and the J gene lost 7 bases, with 17 bases spanning the gap.

This clone was recorded once. V gene TRBV6-5 combines with J gene TRBJ2-7; the D gene is possibly TRBD2 (5 bases). V was cut by 6 bases and J by 11 bases, with 17 bases left in between. This CDR3 region has 12 residues. Germline CDR1 and CDR2: MNHEY and SVGAGI. The CDR3 protein is CASSAGMQVKYV. The CDR3 DNA is TGTGCCAGCAGCGCGGGTATGCAGGTAAAGTACGTC.

The chain carries TRBV19 and TRBJ1-2; D ambiguous. The CDR3 is 12 residues long. V lost 3 bases to trimming and J lost 1 base, with 3 bases between them. CDR1 is LNHDA and CDR2 is SQIVND in the germline V gene (reference sequence). CDR3 sequence: CASSMSNYGYTF. In nucleotides, the CDR3 is TGTGCCAGTAGTATGAGTAACTATGGCTACACCTTC.

This sequence joins TRBV29-1 and TRBJ2-7; 7 nucleotides line up with TRBD1. This CDR3 is 13 amino acids long. Trimming took 4 bases from V and 4 from J; bases not matched to a gene: 7. Germline V gene lookup returns CDR1 SQVTM and CDR2 ANQGSEA. The CDR3 protein is CSVANRGSYEQYF. The CDR3 region has the DNA TGCAGCGTTGCGAACAGGGGTTCTTACGAGCAGTACTTC.

The V and J genes are TRBV5-5 and TRBJ2-7, with a weak D call TRBD2 (5 bases). Trimming shortened V by 5 bases and J by 7 bases, and 22 bases separated the two germline ends. CDR3 length: 15 amino acids. Looked up from germline, CDR1 is SGHKS and CDR2 is YYEKEE (reference sequence). The CDR3 is CASRPGISSVGEQYV. For the CDR3, the DNA is TGTGCCAGCAGACCCGGGATAAGCTCTGTTGGAGAGCAGTACGTC.

This clone was found once. The chain has TRBV5-4 and TRBJ2-2, with 8 bases identical to TRBD1. The V gene end was trimmed by 4 bases and the J gene end by 6 bases; junction bases not matched to a gene: 8. This CDR3 spans 15 amino acids. CDR1 is SGHNT and CDR2 is YYREEE in the germline V gene (reference sequence). This chain's CDR3 is CASSPYRGTAGELFF. DNA for the CDR3: TGTGCCAGCAGCCCTTACAGGGGGACGGCCGGGGAGCTGTTTTTT.

V and J are TRBV6-5 and TRBJ1-1; D unresolved. Germline V gene data show CDR1 as MNHEY and CDR2 as SVGAGI. Trimming left V 6 bases short and J 8 bases short, with 10 bases between. The CDR3 loop spans 11 amino acids. The CDR3 region is CASSILQEAFF. The DNA of the CDR3 is TGTGCCAGCAGCATTCTTCAGGAAGCTTTCTTT.

V is TRBV25-1 and J is TRBJ1-4; D uncertain. In germline, CDR1 is MGHDK, CDR2 SYGVNS. The CDR3 length is 15 residues. Between the trimmed V and J ends, which lost 3 bases and 0 bases, there was a span of 8 bases. In nucleotides, the CDR3 is TGTGCCAGCAGTGAGACTCCTACAACTAATGAAAAACTGTTTTTT. Translation: CASSETPTTNEKLFF. Full variable domain (outside the CDR3, taken from reference TRBV25-1 and TRBJ1-4): EADIYQTPRYLVIGTGKKITLECSQTMGHDKMYWYQQDPGMELHLIHYSYGVNSTEKGDLSSESTVSRIRTEHFPLTLESARPSHTSQYLCASSETPTTNEKLFFGSGTQLSVL.

The chain links TRBV29-1 to TRBJ2-7, with unresolved D. This CDR3 has 13 amino acids. CDR1 is SQVTM, CDR2 ANQGSEA, per germline. Trimming left V 2 bases short and J 2 bases short, with 10 bases between. CDR3 coding DNA: TGCAGCGTTGAACTTGGCAGGCCCTACGAGCAGTACTTC. Protein: CSVELGRPYEQYF.

The CDR3 DNA follows: TGCAGTGCTAGTGGACTAGCGGGGGGCGGCAATGAGCAGTTCTTC. Translation: CSASGLAGGGNEQFF. The chain links TRBV20-1 to TRBJ2-1, with TRBD2 matching over 14 bases. This CDR3 region has 15 residues. Germline CDR1 is DFQATT and CDR2 is SNEGSKA (reference sequence). Trimming took 3 bases from V and 6 from J; bases not matched to a gene: 4.

This chain connects TRBV5-1 to TRBJ1-4; 8 bases align to TRBD1. The V gene end was trimmed by 0 bases and the J gene end by 2 bases; junction bases not matched to a gene: 3. The CDR3 has 16 residues. The germline V gene encodes CDR1 SGHRS and CDR2 YFSETQ. The CDR3 spells CASSLGDRPTNEKLFF. For the CDR3, the DNA is TGCGCCAGCAGCTTGGGGGACAGGCCCACTAATGAAAAACTGTTTTTT.

This clone was counted a single time. The J gene is TRBJ1-1, the V gene TRBV12-5; tentative D call: TRBD1 (5 bases). Trimming stripped 0 bases from V and 11 bases from J, with 10 bases between. The germline CDR1 and CDR2 sequences are LGHNT and FRNRAP. The CDR3 totals 12 residues. The CDR3 nucleotides are TGTGCTAGTGGTTTGGTAGCAGGGAGGGCTTTCTTT. Translated, it gives CASGLVAGRAFF.

The chain links TRBV10-3 to TRBJ2-5, with 8 nucleotides matching TRBD1. V lost 3 bases and J lost 4; bases outside the gene matches: 7. Per the germline V gene, CDR1 is ENHRY and CDR2 is SYGVKD. The CDR3 covers 15 residues. CDR3 nucleotides: TGTGCCATCAGTGATTCGACAGGGGCGGGAGAGACCCAGTACTTC. As protein: CAISDSTGAGETQYF.

The chain combines TRBV18 with TRBJ2-5; TRBD1 is a possible D gene (6 bases). Per germline, CDR1 KGHSH and CDR2 LQKENI. With 5 bases removed from V and 5 bases from J, the gap between germline ends came to 12 bases. The CDR3 has 13 amino acids. Written as DNA, the CDR3 is TGTGCCAGCTCAATTCAGGGGCTGGAGACCCAGTACTTC. Translated, it gives CASSIQGLETQYF.

V is TRBV6-6 and J is TRBJ1-1, with 9 bases identical to TRBD1. Germline trimming cut 6 bases from V and 5 bases from J; bases unmatched to any gene: 4. The CDR3 extends over 13 amino acids. Per the germline V gene, CDR1 is MNHNY and CDR2 is SVGAGI (reference sequence). The CDR3 DNA follows: TGTGCCAGCAGCCGACAGGGGGGAACTGAAGCTTTCTTT. Translated: CASSRQGGTEAFF.

The chain combines TRBV11-2 with TRBJ1-4; a weak D match, TRBD1 (5 bases). Trimming took 5 bases from V and 4 from J, leaving 14 bases between them. The CDR3 is 15 amino acids. The germline gives CDR1 SGHAT, CDR2 FQNNGV. The CDR3 coding sequence is TGTGCCAGCAGCCACTCAGGGTGGTATAATGAAAAACTGTTTTTT. It specifies CASSHSGWYNEKLFF.

This chain links TRBV2 with TRBJ1-5; no definite D call. The length of the CDR3 is 13 residues. Germline CDR1 reads SNHLY; CDR2 reads FYNNEI. V was pared by 6 bases and J by 0 bases, with 6 bases between. CDR3 in amino acids: CASRLYSNQPQHF. The CDR3 bases are TGTGCCAGCAGGCTATATAGCAATCAGCCCCAGCATTTT.